This is a list of T cell receptor beta chains from one sample in a study of T cell responses to AZD1222 COVID-19 vaccine. Assay used: immunoSEQ multiplex PCR; TCRdb lists only in-frame clones, some missing. The table includes 140,000 to 150,000 clones, just over 85% detected once. The sequences come from peripheral blood, collected 28 days after the second AZD1222 dose. All receptors derive from an adult who received the AZD1222 COVID-19 vaccine. The CDR3 runs from the conserved cysteine through the conserved F or W. A D gene is named only where the DNA matches it firmly.

CDR3aa,CDR3nt,j_gene,v_gene,d_gene
CASSLGDNLFSGNTIYF,TGTGCCAGCAGCTTGGGGGACAACCTTTTCTCTGGAAACACCATATATTTT,TRBJ1-3,TRBV5-8,-
CASSPSGSSKETQYF,TGTGCCAGCAGTCCCAGCGGGTCTAGTAAAGAGACCCAGTACTTC,TRBJ2-5,TRBV5-4,-
CASSLGVSEAFF,TGTGCCAGCAGCCTAGGAGTGTCTGAAGCTTTCTTT,TRBJ1-1,TRBV3-1/TRBV3-2,-
CASSYSSGSSYEQYF,TGTGCCAGCAGTTATTCTAGCGGGAGCTCCTACGAGCAGTACTTC,TRBJ2-7,TRBV6-5,TRBD2
CASTIGGAEAFF,TGTGCCAGTACCATAGGGGGGGCTGAAGCTTTCTTT,TRBJ1-1,TRBV19,-
CASSVGQGANQPQHF,TGTGCCAGCAGCGTAGGACAGGGGGCGAATCAGCCCCAGCATTTT,TRBJ1-5,TRBV27,TRBD1
CASSIDPGLNEQFF,TGTGCCAGTAGTATAGACCCCGGGCTTAATGAGCAGTTCTTC,TRBJ2-1,TRBV19,-
CASSEGGGRPNYGYTF,TGTGCCAGCAGTGAAGGCGGAGGCCGCCCTAACTATGGCTACACCTTC,TRBJ1-2,TRBV6-1,-
CASTGLISNTGELFF,TGCGCCAGCACAGGACTTATTTCGAACACCGGGGAGCTGTTTTTT,TRBJ2-2,TRBV10-2,-
CASTPGHSNTEAFF,TGTGCCAGCACTCCCGGGCATTCGAACACTGAAGCTTTCTTT,TRBJ1-1,TRBV6-5,-
CASVLRDRFYEQYF,TGCGCCAGCGTCCTCCGGGACAGGTTCTACGAGCAGTACTTC,TRBJ2-7,TRBV23-1,TRBD1